The present TCR beta chain was sequenced within a study of T cells in Graves' hyperthyroidism and ophthalmopathy. Study background: Peripheral blood was secured at the point of initial diagnosis, before any treatment.

This clonotype was seen more than once but under ten times. When ophthalmopathy did not progress within 18 months, Graves' hyperthyroidism was considered stable. Patients showing uncontrolled infection, other autoimmune disease, pregnancy or lactation were ineligible. There are 14 residues in the CDR3. CDR1 is MNHNS and CDR2 is SASEGT in the germline V gene. Trimming pared 5 bases from V and 6 bases from J, leaving 16 bases between. There were TCR beta CDR3 regions amplified from RNA transcripts. A first-round RT-PCR of the TCR CDR3 used the HTBI primer set. One entry per CDR3 protein, called by TCRdb with MiXCR from the multiplex PCR reads. This sample carries around 210,000 distinct CDR3 sequences, roughly a sixth of them seen once, and the ten largest clones take about half.

This chain links TRBV6-1 with TRBJ1-2; D gene uncertain. Material: blood. This TCR came from a woman in her forties or fifties with Graves' hyperthyroidism. CDR3 protein: CASSLTTAGNGYTF. Written as DNA, the CDR3 is TGTGCCAGCAGTTTGACGACGGCGGGTAATGGCTACACCTTC.